The T cell receptor (beta chain) described here comes from a study of blood T cell repertoires in COVID-19. Study details: Donors in the United States, Italy and Spain gave samples during acute or convalescent COVID-19. PBMCs, B-cell-depleted T cells, or T cells were the source of the cDNA or gDNA that made up the material.

The CDR3 is made up of 14 amino acids. The germline V gene has CDR1 LNHDA and CDR2 SQIVND (reference sequence). The V end was cut by 7 bases, the J end by 1 base, with 13 bases between. Original methodology: How many nucleated cells were present was estimated from reference gene primer amplification. Sequenced by immunoSEQ multiplex PCR; TCRdb stores in-frame clones only, minus some. V, J and clone size derive from that table, while D and trimming were established from the DNA sequence. The repertoire consists of 65,000 to 70,000 clones, with 70% to 80% occurring once and the leading ten covering less than 25%.

This receptor was obtained from a human donor in a cohort sampled during active COVID-19. The chain employs TRBV19 and TRBJ1-1; D gene uncertain. The specimen sequenced was peripheral blood. CDR3 DNA: TGTGCCAGTAATTACGGGAAAAGGAACACTGAAGCTTTCTTT. Its protein product is CASNYGKRNTEAFF.